A single sample is the source of the 7 T cell receptor beta chains below, sequenced in a study of blood T cell repertoires in COVID-19 (TCRdb year 2020). Library preparation employed the immunoSEQ multiplex PCR assay. Held by TCRdb, this immuneACCESS table contains in-frame sequences only and omits some clones. Under half of the omission traces to an unresolved V gene where checked; the cause of the rest is unknown. The sample table shows 330,000 or so clones, and more than 85% are seen once. The ten top clones hold about 3% of the sample. The source material was PBMCs or T cells enriched from blood (not recorded which). Receptors were obtained from a woman younger than 45 who had recovered from COVID-19.

J is TRBJ2-7 and V is TRBV9; D uncertain. Deletions cut 0 bases from V and 0 bases from J, with 10 bases between. Germline assignment: CDR1 SGDLS and CDR2 YYNGEE. The length of the CDR3 is 15 residues. In DNA, the CDR3 is TGTGCCAGCAGCGTAGGAACGGTTGGCTCCTACGAGCAGTACTTC. Translation: CASSVGTVGSYEQYF.

Concerning this clone itself: The junction does not match germline at one end; this may be a read error. The chain is built from TRBV28 and TRBJ2-2, with 9 nucleotides matching TRBD2. The CDR3 loop spans 22 amino acids. Germline V lookup: CDR1 MDHEN, CDR2 SYDVKM. The DNA of the CDR3 is TGTGCCAGCAGCCCATTGGACACTAAGACTACAGGTAGCGGGAGAAACAACGGGGAGCTGTTTTTT. Translation: CASSPLDTKTTGSGRNNGELFF.

The chain combines TRBV5-5 with TRBJ2-5, with D maybe TRBD2 (5 bases). Trimming stripped 5 bases from V and 5 bases from J, with 13 bases between. The CDR3 is 13 amino acids. Germline V lookup: CDR1 SGHKS, CDR2 YYEKEE (reference sequence). CDR3 sequence reads: CASSRGPGETQYF. The CDR3 DNA follows: TGTGCCAGCAGTAGAGGGCCGGGTGAGACCCAGTACTTC.

This chain uses TRBV7-2 with TRBJ2-5, with 8 bases that match TRBD2. Losses at the gene ends were 5 bases for V and 5 bases for J; bases not matched to a gene: 7. The CDR3 totals 14 residues. CDR1 is SGHTA, CDR2 FQGNSA, per germline. This chain's CDR3 is CASSRRGGRETQYF. CDR3 coding DNA: TGTGCCAGCAGCAGACGGGGGGGCCGTGAGACCCAGTACTTC.

The rearrangement links TRBV19 to TRBJ1-1, with 7 nucleotides matching TRBD1. This CDR3 contains 13 residues. From germline, CDR1 is LNHDA and CDR2 SQIVND (reference sequence). The junction had 7 bases not matched to a gene; V was cut back by 4 bases and J by 8 bases. The CDR3 loop reads CASSTPLDREAFF. In DNA form, the CDR3 reads TGTGCCAGTAGTACCCCATTGGACAGGGAAGCTTTCTTT.

The chain joins TRBV18 to TRBJ2-1, with 13 bases fitting TRBD2. The V gene's germline CDR1 is KGHSH and CDR2 LQKENI. The CDR3 spans 18 residues. The V and J ends lost 3 bases and 5 bases, in that order; junction bases with no gene match: 10. The CDR3 is CASSPSGLGTSGDNEQFF. CDR3 nucleotide sequence: TGTGCCAGCTCACCGTCGGGTTTAGGGACTAGCGGGGACAATGAGCAGTTCTTC. Complete variable domain (other parts from reference TRBV18 and TRBJ2-1): NAGVMQNPRHLVRRRGQEARLRCSPMKGHSHVYWYRQLPEEGLKFMVYLQKENIIDESGMPKERFSAEFPKEGPSILRIQQVVRGDSAAYFCASSPSGLGTSGDNEQFFGPGTRLTVL.

The chain is built from TRBV2 and TRBJ1-2; D gene uncertain. Trimming removed 6 bases at V and 7 bases at J, with 21 bases between. Germline CDR1 SNHLY, CDR2 FYNNEI. This CDR3 is built from 15 residues. Here the CDR3 reads CASSNLREGSFGYTF. Here the CDR3 DNA reads TGTGCCAGCAGCAATTTAAGGGAGGGTTCGTTTGGCTACACCTTC.